This TCR beta chain stems from a study of T cells in Graves' hyperthyroidism and ophthalmopathy. Study results and caveats: Most thyroid clonotypes expanded above 0.001 appeared in blood too. The model foresaw ophthalmopathy a median around 6.8 months prior to onset.

Using RNA transcripts as the source, TCR beta CDR3 regions were amplified. The TCR CDR3 first-round RT-PCR relied on the HTBI primer set. MiXCR, applied by TCRdb to the multiplex PCR reads, yields one record per CDR3 protein. Of fewer than 900,000 distinct CDR3 sequences in the sample, 18% were seen once. This clonotype was picked up a small number of times. Its specificity is unknown. Germline CDR1 ENHRY, CDR2 SYGVKD. The CDR3 covers 13 residues. V shed 4 bases and J 5 bases; nucleotides not matched to a gene: 2. Patients aged 18 to 65 had newly diagnosed hyperthyroidism lasting under 2 months. This TCR derives from a woman aged 45-59 years with Graves' hyperthyroidism that later progressed to Graves' ophthalmopathy. The chain employs TRBV10-3 and TRBJ1-2; 9 nucleotides agree with TRBD1. Specimen: blood. The CDR3 loop reads CAISGDRGYGYTF. The CDR3 DNA is TGTGCCATCAGTGGAGACAGGGGGTATGGCTACACCTTC.